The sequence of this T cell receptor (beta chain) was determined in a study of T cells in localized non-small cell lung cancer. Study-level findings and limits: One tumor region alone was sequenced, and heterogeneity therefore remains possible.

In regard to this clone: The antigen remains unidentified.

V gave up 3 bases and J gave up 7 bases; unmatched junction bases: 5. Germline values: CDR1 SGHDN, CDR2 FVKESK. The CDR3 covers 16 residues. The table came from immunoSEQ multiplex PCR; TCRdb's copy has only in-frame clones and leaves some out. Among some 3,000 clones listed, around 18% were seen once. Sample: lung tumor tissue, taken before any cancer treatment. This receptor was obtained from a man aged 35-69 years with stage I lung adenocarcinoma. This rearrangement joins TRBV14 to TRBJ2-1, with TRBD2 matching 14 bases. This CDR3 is CASSQGTSGSVNEQFF. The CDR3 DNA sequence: TGTGCCAGCAGCCAGGGGACTAGCGGGAGCGTAAATGAGCAGTTCTTC.